These 32 T cell receptor beta chains were all obtained from the same sample, sequenced in a study of read filtering for tumor transcriptome and immune sequencing. Molecular barcoded adaptors covering alpha/delta and beta/gamma chains were used on 400 ng RNA. TCRdb fed the reads into MiXCR, producing one record per CDR3 protein. The sample carries 50,000 or so distinct CDR3 sequences, roughly 12% recorded once. The sequenced sample was a population of CD138-negative cells sorted from bone marrow. The receptor set was obtained from a donor aged 40 or older with multiple myeloma.

The chain employs TRBV11-2 and TRBJ2-5, with 9 bases aligning to TRBD2. CDR1 is SGHAT, CDR2 FQNNGV, per germline. This CDR3 contains 15 residues. The V segment lost 1 base and the J segment 5 bases; nucleotides outside the gene matches: 5. The CDR3 loop reads CASSLVNSGRETQYF. As DNA, the CDR3 is TGTGCCAGCAGCTTAGTCAACAGCGGGAGGGAGACCCAGTACTTC.

Regarding this clonotype: A much larger clone differs by one base, so this may be a read error. V gene TRBV5-4 combines with J gene TRBJ2-7; weak D call: TRBD2 (6 bases). Germline V gives CDR1 SGHNT, CDR2 YYREEE (reference sequence). The CDR3 has 15 amino acids. CDR3 sequence reads: CASGFTLADGYEQYF. The CDR3 DNA reads TGTGCCAGCGGCTTCACCTTAGCGGACGGCTACGAGCAGTACTTC.

Of note for this clonotype: A junction boundary mismatches the germline segment, possibly from a read error. V and J are TRBV29-1 and TRBJ1-6, with unresolved D. Germline V gene data show CDR1 as SQVTM and CDR2 as ANQGSEA. CDR3 size: 12 residues. CDR3: CSVEDRGRVQFF. Here the CDR3 DNA reads TGCAGCGTTGAAGATCGAGGGAGGGTGCAGTTCTTT.

The chain has TRBV7-2 and TRBJ2-7; 8 positions match TRBD2. The V segment lost 5 bases and the J segment 7 bases; nucleotides outside the gene matches: 16. The CDR3 has 16 amino acids. CDR1 is SGHTA, CDR2 FQGNSA, per germline. CDR3 protein: CASSLGVTSGVFEQYF. The CDR3 bases are TGTGCCAGCAGCCTTGGAGTAACTAGCGGTGTCTTTGAGCAGTACTTC.

The table lists this clonotype with a few counts. The chain is built from TRBV19 and TRBJ2-2; D uncertain. The germline V gene has CDR1 LNHDA and CDR2 SQIVND (reference sequence). V lost 3 bases to trimming and J lost 6 bases, with 11 bases between them. The CDR3 length is 14 residues. Written as DNA, the CDR3 is TGTGCCAGTAGTATTGAACCCAACCCCGGGGAGCTGTTTTTT. It codes for CASSIEPNPGELFF.

This clonotype was found many times. V and J are TRBV14 and TRBJ2-7; D is uncertain. CDR3 length equals 12 residues. V was pared by 4 bases and J by 4 bases, with 8 bases between. Looked up from germline, CDR1 is SGHDN and CDR2 is FVKESK. CDR3 bases: TGTGCCAGCAGCCGGGGAAATTACGAGCAGTACTTC. Translating gives CASSRGNYEQYF.

This clonotype was detected ten times or more. The chain couples TRBV11-2 to TRBJ2-3; 7 bases line up with TRBD1. From germline, CDR1 is SGHAT and CDR2 FQNNGV. The trim removed 3 bases at V and 4 bases at J, leaving 7 bases unmatched. This CDR3 region has 15 residues. This CDR3 reads CASSFGTVIADTQYF. The DNA of the CDR3 is TGTGCCAGCAGCTTCGGGACAGTGATTGCAGATACGCAGTATTTT.

This clonotype was counted ten times or more. The rearrangement joins TRBV5-1 to TRBJ2-3, with 11 bases that match TRBD2. Losses at the gene ends were 5 bases for V and 2 bases for J; bases not matched to a gene: 10. Germline V lookup: CDR1 SGHRS, CDR2 YFSETQ. This CDR3 region has 17 residues. This CDR3 is CASRAGTSGPFTDTQYF. The CDR3 bases are TGCGCCAGCAGGGCCGGGACTAGCGGACCATTCACAGATACGCAGTATTTT.

The sample holds many counts of this clonotype. The chain recombines TRBV27 with TRBJ2-7; perhaps TRBD2 as D (6 bases). Germline V gene sequence: CDR1 MNHEY, CDR2 SMNVEV (reference sequence). Trimming shortened V by 6 bases and J by 6 bases, and 12 bases separated the two germline ends. The CDR3 has 12 amino acids. CDR3 bases: TGTGCCAGCAGGCGGGATAGGAGCGAGCAGTACTTC. Encoded protein: CASRRDRSEQYF.

This clonotype came up many times. This chain links TRBV4-1 with TRBJ2-7, with D unresolved. V was pared by 1 base and J by 3 bases, with 19 bases between. CDR3 size: 17 residues. Germline loops: CDR1 MGHRA, CDR2 YSYEKL. The CDR3 loop reads CASSQGGLTRNNYEQYF. The CDR3 coding sequence is TGCGCCAGCAGCCAAGGTGGTTTGACACGAAATAACTACGAGCAGTACTTC.

In its sample, this clonotype was seen many times. This sequence joins TRBV4-1 and TRBJ1-5, with TRBD1 as a possible D gene (5 bases). The CDR3 length is 15 residues. Germline V gene data show CDR1 as MGHRA and CDR2 as YSYEKL. V lost 6 bases, J lost 1 base, and 13 bases lay in between. The CDR3 DNA reads as TGCGCCAGCAGGCCGGTGGGGGGGAGCAATCAGCCCCAGCATTTT. The encoded protein is CASRPVGGSNQPQHF.

This clonotype was counted at least ten times. The chain joins TRBV25-1 to TRBJ2-7; TRBD2 agrees at 14 bases. The CDR3 sequence is 14 residues long. V shed 4 bases, J shed 7 bases, and the junction held 3 bases outside the gene matches. Germline CDR1 reads MGHDK; CDR2 reads SYGVNS. The CDR3: CASSGGTSGSEQYF. In DNA form, the CDR3 reads TGTGCCAGCAGTGGGGGGACTAGCGGGAGTGAGCAGTACTTC.

Of note for this clonotype: The junction differs from germline at one of its ends, possibly a read error. This chain's CDR3 is CSARDLLTAYNEQFF. CDR3 nucleotide sequence: TGCAGTGCCAGAGATCTGCTAACGGCTTACAATGAGCAGTTCTTC. V gene TRBV20-1 combines with J gene TRBJ2-1; D gene unclear. CDR1 and CDR2 from the germline V gene are DFQATT and SNEGSKA (reference sequence). This CDR3 comprises 15 residues.

This clonotype has a count of ten or more. The genes are TRBV29-1 and TRBJ2-3; the match to TRBD2 covers 13 bases. The V and J ends lost 7 bases and 4 bases, in that order; junction bases with no gene match: 5. Germline CDR1 SQVTM, CDR2 ANQGSEA. The CDR3 is 14 amino acids. The chain's CDR3 is CSASGLAGADTQYF. CDR3 nucleotides: TGCAGCGCCTCAGGACTAGCGGGAGCAGATACGCAGTATTTT.

This clonotype was observed many times. The chain joins TRBV20-1 to TRBJ2-3; the match to TRBD2 covers 9 bases. CDR3 size: 15 residues. The V and J ends lost 1 base and 2 bases, in that order; junction bases with no gene match: 4. Germline CDR1 DFQATT, CDR2 SNEGSKA (reference sequence). The CDR3: CSARGAGGPTDTQYF. The CDR3 region has the DNA TGCAGTGCTAGAGGGGCGGGAGGGCCCACAGATACGCAGTATTTT.

This clonotype showed up many times. V and J are TRBV7-3 and TRBJ2-5; D not certain. The V gene's germline CDR1 is SGHTA and CDR2 FQGTGA. Trimming took off 5 bases at V and 7 bases at J, with 17 bases between the two ends. The CDR3 consists of 14 residues. DNA of the CDR3: TGTGCCAGCAGCCTAGACGGAGCCTCATCGACCCAGTACTTC. This gives the protein CASSLDGASSTQYF. The full variable domain, completed using reference TRBV7-3 and TRBJ2-5, is GAGVSQTPSNKVTEKGKYVELRCDPISGHTALYWYRQSLGQGPEFLIYFQGTGAADDSGLPNDRFFAVRPEGSVSTLKIQRTERGDSAVYLCASSLDGASSTQYFGPGTRLLVL.

The chain recombines TRBV6-5 with TRBJ2-2, with D perhaps matching TRBD1 (5 bases). This CDR3 region has 15 residues. The germline V and J ends were trimmed by 2 bases and 6 bases, with 13 bases remaining between them. Looked up from germline, CDR1 is MNHEY and CDR2 is SVGAGI. Here the CDR3 reads CASSYELVTAGELFF. DNA of the CDR3: TGTGCCAGCAGTTACGAATTGGTGACAGCCGGGGAGCTGTTTTTT.

The sample holds a few counts of this clonotype. With a much larger clone just one base away, this may be a read error. The chain is built from TRBV12-3 or TRBV12-4 and TRBJ1-1, with TRBD1 identical over 9 bases. The CDR3 loop spans 14 amino acids. This chain's CDR3 is CARSPGTGRSEAFF. In DNA form, the CDR3 reads TGTGCCCGCAGTCCCGGGACAGGGAGGTCTGAAGCTTTCTTT.

This clonotype was counted many times. V and J are TRBV5-5 and TRBJ2-3, with TRBD1 as a possible D gene (6 bases). The germline CDR1 and CDR2 sequences are SGHKS and YYEKEE (reference sequence). V was trimmed by 0 bases and J by 6 bases, leaving 11 bases between them. The CDR3 totals 14 residues. The CDR3 nucleotides are TGTGCCAGCAGCTTGGGGCAGGGGATCGATACGCAGTATTTT. Translation: CASSLGQGIDTQYF.

There are many counts of this clonotype. The rearrangement uses TRBV7-9 and TRBJ2-2, with 10 bases that match TRBD2. From germline, CDR1 is SEHNR and CDR2 FQNEAQ (reference sequence). V lost 5 bases to trimming and J lost 7 bases; unmatched junction nucleotides: 10. The CDR3 sequence is 16 residues long. The CDR3, as DNA: TGTGCCAGCAGCCCGCGCGCTAGCGGGAGCTTCGGGGAGCTGTTTTTT. Its protein is CASSPRASGSFGELFF.

This clonotype has at least ten counts. The chain links TRBV12-3 or TRBV12-4 to TRBJ2-7, with 10 bases fitting TRBD2. This CDR3 spans 16 amino acids. J was trimmed by 2 bases and V by 6 bases; bases with no gene match: 10. CDR3 residues: CASSTAGLAGAYEQYF. CDR3 bases: TGTGCCAGCAGCACCGCCGGGCTAGCGGGAGCCTACGAGCAGTACTTC.

This clonotype was recorded at least ten times. The chain uses TRBV27 and TRBJ2-5; the D gene is possibly TRBD2 (6 bases). The V gene's germline CDR1 is MNHEY and CDR2 SMNVEV (reference sequence). Deletions cut 1 base from V and 5 bases from J, with 8 bases between. This CDR3 has 13 residues. The CDR3 reads CASSLYGSETQYF. In nucleotides, the CDR3 is TGTGCCAGCAGTTTATACGGGAGTGAGACCCAGTACTTC.

The sample holds many counts of this clonotype. V and J are TRBV28 and TRBJ2-7; D unclear. The CDR3 runs to 14 residues. The V gene lost 2 bases and the J gene lost 2 bases, with 10 bases spanning the gap. The germline V gene has CDR1 MDHEN and CDR2 SYDVKM. CDR3 sequence (DNA): TGTGCCAGCAGTTTAGAGCTAGGCACCTACGAGCAGTACTTC. The encoded protein is CASSLELGTYEQYF. Full variable domain (outside the CDR3, taken from reference TRBV28 and TRBJ2-7): DVKVTQSSRYLVKRTGEKVFLECVQDMDHENMFWYRQDPGLGLRLIYFSYDVKMKEKGDIPEGYSVSREKKERFSLILESASTNQTSMYLCASSLELGTYEQYFGPGTRLTVT.

About this clonotype: A junction boundary mismatches the germline segment, possibly from a read error. The genes are TRBV5-6 and TRBJ2-2, with D possibly TRBD2 on 5 matching bases. The CDR3 covers 13 residues. Per germline, CDR1 SGHDT and CDR2 YYEEEE. The DNA for the CDR3 is TGTGCCAGCAGCTTGGTCCAAACCGGGGAGCTGCTTTTT. Amino acid sequence: CASSLVQTGELLF.

The table lists this clonotype with many counts. The rearrangement links TRBV6-2 or TRBV6-3 to TRBJ2-2, with D possibly matching TRBD2 (6 bases). The V gene's germline CDR1 is MNHEY and CDR2 SVGEGT. The CDR3 length is 16 residues. Trimming took off 7 bases at V and 5 bases at J, with 20 bases between the two ends. The CDR3, as DNA: TGTGCCAGCACCACGGGGATGGTAGCGGTTACCGGGGAGCTGTTTTTT. Amino acids: CASTTGMVAVTGELFF.

The V call is TRBV11-2, the J call TRBJ2-1, with 7 bases aligning to TRBD1. The V segment lost 5 bases and the J segment 6 bases; nucleotides outside the gene matches: 4. Germline V gene lookup returns CDR1 SGHAT and CDR2 FQNNGV. The CDR3 is 13 amino acids. The DNA for the CDR3 is TGTGCCAGCAGCACAGACAGGGTCAATGAGCAGTTCTTC. It codes for CASSTDRVNEQFF.

This clonotype was recorded many times. J is TRBJ2-7 and V is TRBV7-9; D possibly corresponds to TRBD1 (5 bases). This CDR3 comprises 14 residues. Germline CDR1 reads SEHNR; CDR2 reads FQNEAQ (reference sequence). Trimming removed 5 bases from V and 6 bases from J, with 17 bases in between. The CDR3 here is CASSTTGSPSEQYF. Here the CDR3 DNA reads TGTGCCAGCAGCACAACAGGCTCCCCTTCCGAGCAGTACTTC.

This clonotype was picked up a small number of times. The chain carries TRBV6-1 and TRBJ2-7; the D is unclear. This CDR3 contains 15 residues. Germline CDR1 is MNHNS and CDR2 is SASEGT. The V end lost 0 bases, the J end lost 4 bases, and 13 bases lay between the germline ends. The CDR3 nucleotides are TGTGCCAGCAGTGAAGCACCCAGCGCGGAATACGAGCAGTACTTC. Translating gives CASSEAPSAEYEQYF.

This clonotype was counted ten times or more. This chain connects TRBV3-1 to TRBJ2-7; 9 bases are shared with TRBD1. Germline CDR1 reads LGHDT; CDR2 reads YNNKEL (reference sequence). The CDR3 extends over 14 amino acids. J gave up 3 bases and V 4 bases, and 4 bases lay outside the gene matches. CDR3 nucleotide sequence: TGTGCCAGCAGCCCATGGGACAGGGACTACGAGCAGTACTTC. It encodes CASSPWDRDYEQYF.

Many counts were recorded for this clonotype. This chain connects TRBV29-1 to TRBJ2-7, with 7 nucleotides matching TRBD1. The CDR3 is 14 residues long. V gave up 4 bases and J gave up 3 bases; unmatched junction bases: 9. Germline V gene data show CDR1 as SQVTM and CDR2 as ANQGSEA. Written as DNA, the CDR3 is TGCAGCGTTGCACCGGATGGGACAGTCTACGAGCAGTACTTC. Protein: CSVAPDGTVYEQYF.

This clonotype was counted many times. The chain has TRBV7-3 and TRBJ2-3; perhaps TRBD2 as D (6 bases). In germline, CDR1 is SGHTA, CDR2 FQGTGA. The CDR3 totals 16 residues. V lost 3 bases to trimming and J lost 0 bases, with 13 bases between them. The CDR3: CASSLTGLTSTDTQYF. CDR3 in DNA: TGTGCCAGCAGCTTGACGGGACTTACTAGCACAGATACGCAGTATTTT.

In regard to this clonotype: A much bigger clone sits one base away, suggesting this may be a read error. The V gene is TRBV20-1, the J gene TRBJ2-3, with 9 nucleotides matching TRBD2. CDR1 DFQATT and CDR2 SNEGSKA come from the germline V gene (reference sequence). The CDR3 runs to 14 residues. CDR3 region: CSVRVAGGTDTQYF. As DNA, the CDR3 is TGCAGTGTTAGAGTAGCGGGAGGCACAGATACGCAGTATTTT.